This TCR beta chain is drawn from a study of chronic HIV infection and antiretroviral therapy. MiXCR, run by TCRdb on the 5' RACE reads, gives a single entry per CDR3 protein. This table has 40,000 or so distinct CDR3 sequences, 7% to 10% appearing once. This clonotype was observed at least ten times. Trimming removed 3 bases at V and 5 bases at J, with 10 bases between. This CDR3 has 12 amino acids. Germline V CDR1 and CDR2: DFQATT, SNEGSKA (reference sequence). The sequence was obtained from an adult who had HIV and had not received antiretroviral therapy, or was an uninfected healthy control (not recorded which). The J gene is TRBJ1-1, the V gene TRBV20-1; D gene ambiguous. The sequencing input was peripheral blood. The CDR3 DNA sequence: TGCAGTGCTAGCTCCGGGGTAACTGAAGCTTTCTTT. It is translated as CSASSGVTEAFF.